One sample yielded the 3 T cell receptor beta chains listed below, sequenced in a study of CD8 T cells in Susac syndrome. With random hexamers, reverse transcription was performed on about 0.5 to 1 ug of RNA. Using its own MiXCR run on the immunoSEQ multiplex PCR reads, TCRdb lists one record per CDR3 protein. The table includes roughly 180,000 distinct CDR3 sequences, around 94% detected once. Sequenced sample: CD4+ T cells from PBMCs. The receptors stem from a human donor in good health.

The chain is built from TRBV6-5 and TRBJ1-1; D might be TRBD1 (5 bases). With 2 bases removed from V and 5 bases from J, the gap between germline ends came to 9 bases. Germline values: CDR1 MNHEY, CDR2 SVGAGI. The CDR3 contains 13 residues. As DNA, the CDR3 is TGTGCCAGCAGTTACGACAGAATAACTGAAGCTTTCTTT. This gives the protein CASSYDRITEAFF.

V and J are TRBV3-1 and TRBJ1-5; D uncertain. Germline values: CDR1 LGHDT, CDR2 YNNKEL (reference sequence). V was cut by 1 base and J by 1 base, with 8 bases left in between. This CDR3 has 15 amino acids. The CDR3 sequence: CASSQGVGSNQPQHF. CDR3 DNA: TGTGCCAGCAGCCAAGGGGTCGGGAGCAATCAGCCCCAGCATTTT. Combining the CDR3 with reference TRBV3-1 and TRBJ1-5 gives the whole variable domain DTAVSQTPKYLVTQMGNDKSIKCEQNLGHDTMYWYKQDSKKFLKIMFSYNNKELIINETVPNRFSPKSPDKAHLNLHINSLELGDSAVYFCASSQGVGSNQPQHFGDGTRLSIL.

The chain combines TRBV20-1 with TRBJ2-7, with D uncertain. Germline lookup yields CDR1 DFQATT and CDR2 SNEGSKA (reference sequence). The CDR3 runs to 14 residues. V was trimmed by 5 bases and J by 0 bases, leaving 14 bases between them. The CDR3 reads CSARRTSSSYEQYF. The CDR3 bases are TGCAGTGCTCGCAGGACGTCGAGCTCCTACGAGCAGTACTTC.